Below, 22 T cell receptor beta chains from the same sample are listed, as sequenced in a study of tumor and adjacent non-tumor tissue in lung cancer (dated by TCRdb to between 2018 and 2020). The library was generated by multiplex PCR. The run used an Illumina HiSeq 2500. TCRbeta libraries were constructed through three rounds of nested PCR with primers (Table S4) according to protocols adapted from ARM-PCR. TCRdb itself trimmed the public reads at Q25 with fastp, ran MiXCR and retained productive beta chains. Rows are unified per CDR3 protein, each entry keeping the most common DNA and genes. The sample table shows some 99,000 distinct CDR3 sequences, and 60% to 80% are seen once. Over 15% of the sample is held by the ten biggest clonotypes. RNA was extracted from bulk unsorted tissue and checked for quality with a NanoDrop ND-1000 and an Agilent 2100. Distant non-tumor tissue taken more than 3 cm from the tumor edge was used as the normal lung sample.

Sequencing input: distant non-tumor lung tissue. Every receptor here comes from a man aged 60 to 69 with non-small cell lung cancer.

This clonotype was observed once. V is TRBV11-2 and J is TRBJ2-7, with 10 bases identical to TRBD2. The germline CDR1 and CDR2 sequences are SGHAT and FQNNGV. The CDR3 loop spans 17 amino acids. V shed 5 bases, J shed 1 base, and the junction held 11 bases outside the gene matches. CDR3 bases: TGTGCCAGCAGCACGAGACTAGCGGGCGAGGATTCCTACGAGCAGTACTTC. Encoded protein: CASSTRLAGEDSYEQYF. Variable domain in full (rest from reference TRBV11-2 and TRBJ2-7): EAGVAQSPRYKIIEKRQSVAFWCNPISGHATLYWYQQILGQGPKLLIQFQNNGVVDDSQLPKDRFSAERLKGVDSTLKIQPAKLEDSAVYLCASSTRLAGEDSYEQYFGPGTRLTVT.

Many counts were recorded for this clonotype. The chain combines TRBV6-2 or TRBV6-3 with TRBJ2-2; 8 positions match TRBD2. The CDR3 length is 15 residues. Germline CDR1 reads MNHEY; CDR2 reads SVGEGT. V dropped 5 bases and J dropped 7; count of bases not matched to a gene: 9. The CDR3 DNA is TGTGCCAGCAGTACTCCGCTAGCGGGCCACGGGGAGCTGTTTTTT. Its translation is CASSTPLAGHGELFF.

With respect to this clonotype: Germline and junction disagree at one end, which may indicate a read error. The chain carries TRBV11-3 and TRBJ1-2; D is ambiguous. Germline assignment: CDR1 SGHNT and CDR2 YENEEA. The CDR3 sequence is 13 residues long. The CDR3 DNA follows: TGTGCCAGCAGCTTAGCCAGCTTGGATGGCTACAATTTC. It yields the protein CASSLASLDGYNF.

The chain is built from TRBV6-7 and TRBJ2-3; D perhaps matches TRBD1 (5 bases). TRBV6-7 is treated as an ORF (open reading frame) with a function not yet certain. The germline V and J ends were trimmed by 8 bases and 1 base, with 19 bases remaining between them. This CDR3 region has 16 residues. The CDR3 DNA follows: TGTGCCAGCTGGTCACCCGGAGACAGAGGCACAGATACGCAGTATTTT. Translating gives CASWSPGDRGTDTQYF.

This clonotype was seen a single time. The V and J genes are TRBV5-1 and TRBJ2-5; D not certain. Germline CDR1 reads SGHRS; CDR2 reads YFSETQ. Trimming took 0 bases from V and 2 from J, leaving 5 bases between them. This CDR3 is built from 13 residues. The CDR3 region is CASSLGLQETQYF. The CDR3 coding sequence is TGCGCCAGCAGCTTGGGCTTGCAAGAGACCCAGTACTTC.

This clonotype rates as medium-sized. The chain joins TRBV11-2 to TRBJ2-3; TRBD2 agrees at 11 bases. The CDR3 spans 16 residues. The V gene's germline CDR1 is SGHAT and CDR2 FQNNGV. With V trimmed by 6 bases and J by 3 bases, 8 bases remained unmatched. The CDR3 DNA follows: TGTGCCAGCAGACTACTAGCGGGAGCGTCTACAGATACGCAGTATTTT. This encodes CASRLLAGASTDTQYF.

Comment on this clonotype: As the CDR3 is not closed by the conserved phenylalanine or tryptophan, this likely results from a read error. The J gene is TRBJ1-1, the V gene TRBV30; D call uncertain. The CDR3 runs to 11 residues. The germline CDR1 and CDR2 sequences are GTSNPN and SVGIG (reference sequence). CDR3 DNA: TGTGTCTGGAGTGAGGACACTGAAGCTTTCTCT. The encoded protein is CVWSEDTEAFS.

The chain is built from TRBV19 and TRBJ2-1, with 14 bases lining up with TRBD2. V was clipped by 6 bases and J by 4 bases; unmatched bases: 5. CDR3 length: 16 residues. The V gene's germline CDR1 is LNHDA and CDR2 SQIVND (reference sequence). CDR3 sequence: CASRTSGGAGYNEQFF. CDR3 in DNA: TGTGCCAGTAGGACTAGCGGGGGGGCGGGTTACAATGAGCAGTTCTTC.

This clonotype was found many times. The gene calls are TRBV10-3 and TRBJ2-1, with 7 bases that match TRBD1. The CDR3 sequence is 13 residues long. V shed 6 bases and J 7 bases; nucleotides not matched to a gene: 6. The germline CDR1 and CDR2 sequences are ENHRY and SYGVKD. CDR3 sequence (DNA): TGTGCCATCAGACAGGGGAATGTGAATGAGCAGTTCTTC. This translates into CAIRQGNVNEQFF.

About this clonotype: A read error may produce the germline difference seen at one junction end. V gene TRBV11-2 combines with J gene TRBJ2-2; tentative D call: TRBD2 (5 bases). The CDR3 is 15 amino acids. The germline CDR1 and CDR2 sequences are SGHAT and FQNNGV. CDR3 residues: CASSERLASTRELFF. For the CDR3, the DNA is TGTGCCAGCAGCGAGAGGCTAGCTAGCACCAGGGAGCTGTTTTTT.

This clonotype was picked up many times. The chain has TRBV12-3 or TRBV12-4 and TRBJ2-3; 8 nucleotides align to TRBD1. With V trimmed by 5 bases and J by 8 bases, 9 bases remained unmatched. The CDR3 loop spans 14 amino acids. The DNA for the CDR3 is TGTGCCAGCAGTCCCCAGGGGGCCCTGGCTACGCAGTATTTT. This gives the protein CASSPQGALATQYF.

Turning to this clonotype: With a much larger clone just one base away, this may be a read error. The chain joins TRBV28 to TRBJ2-1; maybe TRBD2 (6 bases). The CDR3 runs 15 residues. Germline CDR1 MDHEN, CDR2 SYDVKM. V gave up 6 bases and J gave up 4 bases, with 16 bases separating them. The CDR3 protein is CASRPSWRDYNEQFF. The CDR3 DNA sequence: TGTGCCAGCAGACCGAGCTGGAGGGATTACAATGAGCAGTTCTTC.

To note about this clonotype: A much more abundant neighbour one base away suggests this may be a read error. This chain connects TRBV20-1 to TRBJ2-1; TRBD2 is a possible D gene (6 bases). Germline V gives CDR1 DFQATT, CDR2 SNEGSKA (reference sequence). This CDR3 spans 13 amino acids. Trimming left V 6 bases short and J 6 bases short, with 15 bases between. This chain's CDR3 is CSAQEGLFNEQFF. The CDR3 DNA reads as TGCAGTGCCCAGGAGGGCCTCTTCAATGAGCAGTTCTTC.

The chain employs TRBV6-2 or TRBV6-3 and TRBJ1-1; TRBD1 matches 11 bases. Germline V gene lookup returns CDR1 MNHEY and CDR2 SVGEGT. The CDR3 sequence is 16 residues long. Losses at the gene ends were 10 bases for V and 2 bases for J; bases not matched to a gene: 12. DNA of the CDR3: TGTGCCAATATTCGCTGGACAGGGGGCTCCAACACTGAAGCTTTCTTT. It translates to CANIRWTGGSNTEAFF.

This clonotype was counted between two and nine times. This may come from a read error, since a much larger clone is one base off. This CDR3 is missing its conserved last phenylalanine or tryptophan, likely due to a read error. The genes are TRBV6-2 or TRBV6-3 and TRBJ2-1; the match to TRBD1 covers 7 bases. Trimming removed 7 bases from V and 8 bases from J; junction bases left unmatched: 11. Germline V lookup: CDR1 MNHEY, CDR2 SVGEGT. The CDR3 has 14 residues. The CDR3 DNA reads TGTGCCAGCATGCGGGCAGGGGGAAAGGATGAGCAGTTCATC. Amino acid sequence: CASMRAGGKDEQFI.

On this clonotype itself: The CDR3 carries no conserved terminal phenylalanine or tryptophan, so it likely arises from a read error. V is TRBV12-3 or TRBV12-4 and J is TRBJ1-6; TRBD1 matches 8 bases. J gave up 16 bases and V 5 bases, and 16 bases lay outside the gene matches. The CDR3 sequence is 15 residues long. Written as DNA, the CDR3 is TGTGCCAGCAGTCTCCAGGGGGCGAATCGGGCGGCTCTCCACTTA. This codes for CASSLQGANRAALHL.

This clonotype was recorded at least ten times. CDR3 region: CASSFSQGYTF. CDR3 nucleotide sequence: TGTGCCAGCAGTTTCAGCCAAGGCTACACCTTC. The rearrangement links TRBV5-8 to TRBJ1-2; D gene uncertain. The germline gives CDR1 SGHTS, CDR2 YDEGEE. The V end was cut by 5 bases, the J end by 8 bases, with 10 bases between. The CDR3 sequence is 11 residues long.

With regard to this clonotype: A read error is possible here, since a much larger clone lies one base away. The CDR3 spells CASRSLGQEENEQYF. The CDR3, as DNA: TGCGCCAGCAGATCCCTGGGACAGGAGGAAAACGAGCAGTACTTC. This sequence joins TRBV5-1 and TRBJ2-7, with TRBD1 matching 8 bases. The CDR3 consists of 15 residues. J was trimmed by 5 bases and V by 5 bases; bases with no gene match: 12. Germline V CDR1 and CDR2: SGHRS, YFSETQ.

This rearrangement joins TRBV20-1 to TRBJ2-3; 7 bases are a match to TRBD2. Per the germline V gene, CDR1 is DFQATT and CDR2 is SNEGSKA (reference sequence). This CDR3 has 14 residues. The CDR3 sequence is CNAREGWGTDTQYF. Written as DNA, the CDR3 is TGCAATGCCAGGGAGGGGTGGGGCACAGATACGCAGTATTTT.

On this clonotype: Germline is not matched at one junction end, which may reflect a read error. In nucleotides, the CDR3 is TGTGTCAGCGCTAGCGGGAGGAGTACATACAATGAGCAGTTCTTC. Translation: CVSASGRSTYNEQFF. The rearrangement joins TRBV6-6 to TRBJ2-1; 11 nucleotides match TRBD2. The CDR3 spans 15 residues. CDR1 MNHNY and CDR2 SVGAGI come from the germline V gene (reference sequence).

Remarks on this clonotype: This may arise from a read error, as a much more abundant clone is one base away. The chain carries TRBV5-1 and TRBJ1-2; TRBD1 is a possible D gene (6 bases). This CDR3 spans 15 amino acids. The germline gives CDR1 SGHRS, CDR2 YFSETQ. The CDR3 loop reads CASRLAGALDYGYTF. CDR3 bases: TGCGCCAGCAGATTGGCAGGGGCGCTGGACTATGGCTACACCTTC.

The chain combines TRBV5-1 with TRBJ2-3; TRBD1 matches 12 bases. The junction had 7 bases not matched to a gene; V was cut back by 3 bases and J by 2 bases. The CDR3 runs to 17 residues. Germline V gene lookup returns CDR1 SGHRS and CDR2 YFSETQ. The CDR3 region is CASSSSGTGGNTDTQYF. The CDR3 DNA reads TGCGCCAGCAGCTCATCCGGGACAGGGGGCAACACAGATACGCAGTATTTT.